This T cell receptor (beta chain) was captured in a study of blood T cell repertoires in COVID-19. Across the study: Italy, Spain and the United States were the sources of the convalescent and acute COVID-19 samples.

Participant age was roughly 18 to 100 years, and participants resided in fewer than 25 US areas. For recovered donors of Cohort 3, there were two negative PCRs, clearance, or symptom resolution. TCRdb's table, derived via immunoSEQ multiplex PCR, lists solely in-frame clones and lacks some. The data contain 150,000 to 200,000 clones, around 80% of them singletons. V trimming: 10 bases; J trimming: 5 bases; junction bases outside the gene matches: 9. CDR1 and CDR2 from the germline V gene are ENHRY and SYGVKD. The CDR3 totals 14 residues. The V gene is TRBV10-3, the J gene TRBJ1-4; 8 positions match TRBD1. Sequencing was done on a sample of PBMCs or T cells enriched from blood (not recorded which). The origin of this receptor is a man in his forties or fifties who had recovered from COVID-19. The CDR3 protein is CATGVTGENEKLFF. For the CDR3, the DNA is TGTGCCACAGGCGTGACAGGGGAGAATGAAAAACTGTTTTTT.